This T cell receptor (beta chain) was documented in a study of beta chain features in type 1 diabetes. On the study more broadly: There was similarity between patients and healthy donors in age, gender and cell yields. General study findings and limits: Over-representation of high TCR-expressing cells was a possible consequence of cDNA sequencing. Significant though moderate, a shortening of TCRB CDR3s appeared in all four CD4+ subsets of Type 1 diabetes patients.

To note about this clone: Antigen unknown.

What was sequenced were expressed TCRB transcripts, since all of the isolated RNA had been reverse transcribed. The repertoire was sequenced with immunoSEQ multiplex PCR; TCRdb's copy has only in-frame clones and lacks some. The sample lists around 260,000 clones, less than 30% occurring once. Isolation of CD4+ naive, central memory, regulatory and stem cell-like memory cells was achieved by sorting via CD45RO/CCR7/CD25/CD127/CD95/CD27. CDR1 is MNHEY and CDR2 is SMNVEV in the germline V gene (reference sequence). Trimming removed 6 bases from V and 16 bases from J; junction bases left unmatched: 12. This CDR3 is 12 amino acids long.

The source is a woman in her thirties with type 1 diabetes. Material: naive CD4+ T cells from blood. The rearrangement uses TRBV27 and TRBJ2-1; 7 positions match TRBD2. CDR3 bases: TGTGCCAGCAGAGAAGCGGGAAGGGGTATCTTCTTC. This gives the protein CASREAGRGIFF.